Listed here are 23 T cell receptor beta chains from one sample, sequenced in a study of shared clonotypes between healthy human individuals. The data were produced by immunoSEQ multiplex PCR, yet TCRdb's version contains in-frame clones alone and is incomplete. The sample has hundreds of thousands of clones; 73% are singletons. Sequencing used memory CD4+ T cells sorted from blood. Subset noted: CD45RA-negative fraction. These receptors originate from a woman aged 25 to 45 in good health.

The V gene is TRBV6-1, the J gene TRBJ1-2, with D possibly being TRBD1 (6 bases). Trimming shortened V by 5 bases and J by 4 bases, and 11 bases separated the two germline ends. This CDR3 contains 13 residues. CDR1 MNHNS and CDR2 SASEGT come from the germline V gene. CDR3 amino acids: CASSTGRFYGYTF. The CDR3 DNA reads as TGTGCCAGCAGTACAGGGCGGTTCTATGGCTACACCTTC.

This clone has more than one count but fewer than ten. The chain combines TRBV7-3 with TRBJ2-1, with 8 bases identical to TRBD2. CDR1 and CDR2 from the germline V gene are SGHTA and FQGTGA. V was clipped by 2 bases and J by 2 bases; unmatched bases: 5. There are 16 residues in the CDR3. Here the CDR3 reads CASSLQAGVTYNEQFF. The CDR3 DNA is TGTGCCAGCAGCTTACAAGCGGGAGTCACCTACAATGAGCAGTTCTTC.

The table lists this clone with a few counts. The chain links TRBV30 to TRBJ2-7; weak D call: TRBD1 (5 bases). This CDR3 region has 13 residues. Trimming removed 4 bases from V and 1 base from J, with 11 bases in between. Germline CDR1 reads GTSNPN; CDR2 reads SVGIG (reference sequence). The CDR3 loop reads CAWNSGLSYEQYF. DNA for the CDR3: TGTGCCTGGAATTCAGGGCTTTCCTACGAGCAGTACTTC.

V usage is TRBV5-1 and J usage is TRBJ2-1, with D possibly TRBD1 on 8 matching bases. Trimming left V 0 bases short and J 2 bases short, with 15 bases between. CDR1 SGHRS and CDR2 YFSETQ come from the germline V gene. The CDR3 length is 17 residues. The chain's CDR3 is CASSLDRGDRTYNEQFF. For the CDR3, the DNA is TGCGCCAGCAGCTTGGACCGGGGGGACAGGACCTACAATGAGCAGTTCTTC.

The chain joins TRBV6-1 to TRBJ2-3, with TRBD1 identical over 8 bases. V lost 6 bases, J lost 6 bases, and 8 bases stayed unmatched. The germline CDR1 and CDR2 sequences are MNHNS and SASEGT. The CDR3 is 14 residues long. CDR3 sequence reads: CASRGQARGDTQYF. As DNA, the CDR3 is TGTGCCAGCAGGGGACAGGCCCGCGGGGATACGCAGTATTTT.

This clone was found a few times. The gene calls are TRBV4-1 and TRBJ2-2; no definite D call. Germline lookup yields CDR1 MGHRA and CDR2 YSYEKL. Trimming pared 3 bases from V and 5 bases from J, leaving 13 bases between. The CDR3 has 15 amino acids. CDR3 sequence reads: CASSQPRSRTGELFF. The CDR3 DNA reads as TGCGCCAGCAGCCAGCCCAGGTCCCGGACCGGGGAGCTGTTTTTT.

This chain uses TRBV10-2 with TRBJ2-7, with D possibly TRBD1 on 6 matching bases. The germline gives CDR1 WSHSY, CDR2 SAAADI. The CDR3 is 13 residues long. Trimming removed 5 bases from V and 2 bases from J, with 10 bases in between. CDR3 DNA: TGCGCCAGCAGTAGACAGGAGGCCTACGAGCAGTACTTC. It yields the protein CASSRQEAYEQYF.

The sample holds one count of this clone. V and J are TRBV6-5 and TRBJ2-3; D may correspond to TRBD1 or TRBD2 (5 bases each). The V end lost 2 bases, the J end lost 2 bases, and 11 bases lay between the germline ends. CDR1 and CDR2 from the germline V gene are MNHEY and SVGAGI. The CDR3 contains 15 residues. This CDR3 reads CASSYPGTSTDTQYF. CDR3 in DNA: TGTGCCAGCAGTTACCCCGGGACGTCCACAGATACGCAGTATTTT.

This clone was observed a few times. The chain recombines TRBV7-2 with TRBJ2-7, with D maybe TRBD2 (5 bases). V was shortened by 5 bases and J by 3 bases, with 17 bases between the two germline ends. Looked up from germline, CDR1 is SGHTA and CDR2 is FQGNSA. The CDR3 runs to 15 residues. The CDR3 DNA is TGTGCCAGCAGCCGCAGACCGGAGGCGGGCTACGAGCAGTACTTC. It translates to CASSRRPEAGYEQYF.

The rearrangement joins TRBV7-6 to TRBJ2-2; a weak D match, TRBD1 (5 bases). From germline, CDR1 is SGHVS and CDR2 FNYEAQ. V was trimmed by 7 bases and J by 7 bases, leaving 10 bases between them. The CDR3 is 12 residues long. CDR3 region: CASTLGVGELFF. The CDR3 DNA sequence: TGTGCCAGCACCCTAGGGGTCGGGGAGCTGTTTTTT.

CDR3 loop: CASSLGQGYTF. For the CDR3, the DNA is TGTGCCAGCAGTTTAGGCCAGGGGTATACCTTC. The chain carries TRBV28 and TRBJ1-2; TRBD1 is a possible D gene (6 bases). Germline CDR1 is MDHEN and CDR2 is SYDVKM. There are 11 residues in the CDR3. Deletions cut 2 bases from V and 14 bases from J, with 12 bases between.

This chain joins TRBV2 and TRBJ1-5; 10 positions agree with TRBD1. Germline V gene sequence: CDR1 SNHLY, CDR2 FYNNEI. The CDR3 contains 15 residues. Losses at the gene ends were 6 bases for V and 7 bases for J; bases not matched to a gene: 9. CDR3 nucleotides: TGTGCCAGCAGCCCTAGGACAGGGGGTGAGCAGCCCCAGCATTTT. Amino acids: CASSPRTGGEQPQHF.

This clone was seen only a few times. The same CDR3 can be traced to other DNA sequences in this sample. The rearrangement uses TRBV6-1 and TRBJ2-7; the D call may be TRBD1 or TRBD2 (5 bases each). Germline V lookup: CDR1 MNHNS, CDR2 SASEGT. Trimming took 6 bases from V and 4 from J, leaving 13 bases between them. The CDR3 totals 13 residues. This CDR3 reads CASRDPGPYEQYF. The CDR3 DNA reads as TGTGCCAGCAGGGACCCGGGACCGTACGAGCAGTACTTC.

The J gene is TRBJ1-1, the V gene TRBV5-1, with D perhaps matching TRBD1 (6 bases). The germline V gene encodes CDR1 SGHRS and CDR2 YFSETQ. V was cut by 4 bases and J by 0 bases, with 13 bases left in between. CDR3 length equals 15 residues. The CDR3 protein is CASSGITGLNTEAFF. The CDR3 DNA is TGCGCCAGCAGCGGGATTACAGGGTTGAACACTGAAGCTTTCTTT.

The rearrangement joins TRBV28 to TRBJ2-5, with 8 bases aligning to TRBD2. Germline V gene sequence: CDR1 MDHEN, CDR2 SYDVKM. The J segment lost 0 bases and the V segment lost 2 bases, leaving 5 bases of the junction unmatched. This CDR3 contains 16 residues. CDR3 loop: CASSLPGGPYQETQYF. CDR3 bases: TGTGCCAGCAGTTTACCGGGAGGGCCGTACCAAGAGACCCAGTACTTC.

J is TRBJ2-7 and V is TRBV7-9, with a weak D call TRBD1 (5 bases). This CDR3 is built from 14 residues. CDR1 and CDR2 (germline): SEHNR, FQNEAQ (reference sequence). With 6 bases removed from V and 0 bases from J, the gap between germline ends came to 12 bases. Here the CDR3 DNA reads TGTGCCAGCAGGATTCAAGGGGACTCCTACGAGCAGTACTTC. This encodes CASRIQGDSYEQYF.

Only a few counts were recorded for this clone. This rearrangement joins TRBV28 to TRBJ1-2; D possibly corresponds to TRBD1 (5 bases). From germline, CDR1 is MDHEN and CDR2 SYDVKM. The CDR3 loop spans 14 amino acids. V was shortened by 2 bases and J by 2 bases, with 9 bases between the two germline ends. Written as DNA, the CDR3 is TGTGCCAGCAGTTTAACGCGGGGGAACTATGGCTACACCTTC. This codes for CASSLTRGNYGYTF.

CDR3 protein: CASSPIPRQPGANVLTF. CDR3 bases: TGTGCCAGCAGCCCGATCCCGCGGCAGCCTGGGGCCAACGTCCTGACTTTC. The rearrangement uses TRBV7-2 and TRBJ2-6; D remains ambiguous. The CDR3 runs to 17 residues. V shed 5 bases and J shed 2 bases, with 16 bases lying between them. CDR1 and CDR2 (germline): SGHTA, FQGNSA.

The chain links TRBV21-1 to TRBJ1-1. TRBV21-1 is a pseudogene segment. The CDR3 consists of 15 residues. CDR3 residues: CASGWEGKMNTEAFF. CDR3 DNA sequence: TGTGCCAGCGGGTGGGAAGGAAAAATGAACACTGAAGCTTTCTTT.

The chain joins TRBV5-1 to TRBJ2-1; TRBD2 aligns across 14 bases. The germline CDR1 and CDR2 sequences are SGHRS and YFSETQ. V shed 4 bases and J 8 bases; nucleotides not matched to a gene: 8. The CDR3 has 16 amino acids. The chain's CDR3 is CASSPGTSGSIYEQFF. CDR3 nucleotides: TGCGCCAGCAGCCCTGGGACTAGCGGGAGTATCTATGAGCAGTTCTTC. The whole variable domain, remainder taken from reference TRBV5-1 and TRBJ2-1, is KAGVTQTPRYLIKTRGQQVTLSCSPISGHRSVSWYQQTPGQGLQFLFEYFSETQRNKGNFPGRFSGRQFSNSRSEMNVSTLELGDSALYLCASSPGTSGSIYEQFFGPGTRLTVL.

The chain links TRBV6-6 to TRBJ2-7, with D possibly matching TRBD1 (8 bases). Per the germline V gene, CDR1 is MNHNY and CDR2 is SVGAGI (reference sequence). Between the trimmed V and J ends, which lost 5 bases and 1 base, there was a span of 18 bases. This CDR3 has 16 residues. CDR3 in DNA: TGTGCCAGCAGTAAAACAGACAGGGGAGGGTCCTACGAGCAGTACTTC. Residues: CASSKTDRGGSYEQYF.

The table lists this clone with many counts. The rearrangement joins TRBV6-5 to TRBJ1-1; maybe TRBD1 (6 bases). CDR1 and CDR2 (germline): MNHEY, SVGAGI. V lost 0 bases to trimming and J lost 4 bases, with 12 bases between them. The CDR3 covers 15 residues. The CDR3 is CASSYSGAWGTEAFF. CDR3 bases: TGTGCCAGCAGTTACTCGGGGGCCTGGGGCACTGAAGCTTTCTTT.

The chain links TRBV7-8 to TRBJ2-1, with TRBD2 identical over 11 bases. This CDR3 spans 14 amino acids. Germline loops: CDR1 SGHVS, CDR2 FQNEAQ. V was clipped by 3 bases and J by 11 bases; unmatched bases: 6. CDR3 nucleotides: TGTGCCAGCAGCTTGTCCGGGACTAGCGGAAAGCAGTTCTTC. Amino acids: CASSLSGTSGKQFF. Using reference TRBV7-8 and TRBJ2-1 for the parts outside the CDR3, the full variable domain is GAGVSQSPRYKVAKRGQDVALRCDPISGHVSLFWYQQALGQGPEFLTYFQNEAQLDKSGLPSDRFFAERPEGSVSTLKIQRTQQEDSAVYLCASSLSGTSGKQFFGPGTRLTVL.